This TCR beta chain emerged from a study of blood T cell repertoires in COVID-19. Study overall: Samples came from the United States, Italy and Spain, spanning acute and convalescent COVID-19. From T cells, B-cell-depleted T cells, or PBMCs came the material, which was cDNA or gDNA.

A single count supports this clone. As processed by the authors: Reference gene primer amplification gave estimated nucleated cell counts. Here immunoSEQ multiplex PCR was the method, and the copy in TCRdb shows in-frame clones only, minus some. For V, J and clone size, that table is used; D and trimming come from the DNA. Among some 43,000 clones listed, over 70% were seen once. Germline CDR1 KGHSH, CDR2 LQKENI. CDR3 length: 16 amino acids. Trimming removed 0 bases from V and 3 bases from J, with 11 bases in between. The clonotype originates from a human donor in a cohort sampled during active COVID-19. V and J are TRBV18 and TRBJ2-2; weak D call: TRBD2 (5 bases). The sequenced sample was peripheral blood. The CDR3 DNA reads as TGTGCCAGCTCACCACCGGCAGCGAGGGACACCGGGGAGCTGTTTTTT. It translates to CASSPPAARDTGELFF.